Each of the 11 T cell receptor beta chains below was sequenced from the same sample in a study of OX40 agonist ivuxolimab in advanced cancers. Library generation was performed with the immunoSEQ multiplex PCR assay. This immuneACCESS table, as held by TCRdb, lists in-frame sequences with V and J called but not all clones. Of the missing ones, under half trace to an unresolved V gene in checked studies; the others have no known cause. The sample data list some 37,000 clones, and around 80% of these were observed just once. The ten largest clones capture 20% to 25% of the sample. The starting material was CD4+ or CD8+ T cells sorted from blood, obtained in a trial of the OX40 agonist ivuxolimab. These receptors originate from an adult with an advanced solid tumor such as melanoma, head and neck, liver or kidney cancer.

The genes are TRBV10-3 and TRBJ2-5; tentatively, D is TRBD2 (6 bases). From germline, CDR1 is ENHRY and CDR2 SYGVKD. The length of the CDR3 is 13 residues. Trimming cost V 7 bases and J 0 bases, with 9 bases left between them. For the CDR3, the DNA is TGTGCCATCAATGGCGGGGACCAAGAGACCCAGTACTTC. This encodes CAINGGDQETQYF.

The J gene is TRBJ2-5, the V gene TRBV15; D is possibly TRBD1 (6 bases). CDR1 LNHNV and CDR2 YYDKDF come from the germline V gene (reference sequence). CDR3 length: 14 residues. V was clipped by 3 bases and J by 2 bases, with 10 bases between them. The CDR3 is CATSRGTLQETQYF. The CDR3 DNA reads TGTGCCACCAGCAGGGGGACACTTCAAGAGACCCAGTACTTC.

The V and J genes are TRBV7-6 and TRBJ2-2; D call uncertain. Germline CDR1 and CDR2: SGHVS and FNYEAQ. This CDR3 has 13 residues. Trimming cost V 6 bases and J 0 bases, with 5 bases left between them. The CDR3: CASSSANTGELFF. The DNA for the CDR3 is TGTGCCAGCAGTTCGGCGAACACCGGGGAGCTGTTTTTT.

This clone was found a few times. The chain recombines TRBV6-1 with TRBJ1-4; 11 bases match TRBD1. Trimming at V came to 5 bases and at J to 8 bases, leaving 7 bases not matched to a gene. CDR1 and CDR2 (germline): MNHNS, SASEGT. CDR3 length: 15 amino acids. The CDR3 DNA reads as TGTGCCAGCAGTCTAAGGGGGGACAGGGGGGAAAAACTGTTTTTT. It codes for CASSLRGDRGEKLFF.

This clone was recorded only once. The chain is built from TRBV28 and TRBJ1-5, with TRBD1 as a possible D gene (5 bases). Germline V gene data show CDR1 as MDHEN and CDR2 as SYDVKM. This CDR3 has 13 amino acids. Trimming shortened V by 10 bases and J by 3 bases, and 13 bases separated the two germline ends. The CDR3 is CATRVDTNQPQHF. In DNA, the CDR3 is TGTGCCACCAGGGTTGACACCAATCAGCCCCAGCATTTT.

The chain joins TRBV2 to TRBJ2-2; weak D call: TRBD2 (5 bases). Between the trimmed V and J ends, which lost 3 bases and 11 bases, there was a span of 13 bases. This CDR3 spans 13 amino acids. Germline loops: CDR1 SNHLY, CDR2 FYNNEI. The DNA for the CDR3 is TGTGCCAGCAGTGAGTACTGGACTCATGAGCTGTTTTTT. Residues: CASSEYWTHELFF.

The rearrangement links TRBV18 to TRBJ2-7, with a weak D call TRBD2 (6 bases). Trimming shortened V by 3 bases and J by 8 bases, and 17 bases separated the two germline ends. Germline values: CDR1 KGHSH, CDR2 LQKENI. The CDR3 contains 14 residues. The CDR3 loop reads CASSPWEAGEKQYF. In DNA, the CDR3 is TGTGCCAGCTCACCCTGGGAAGCGGGTGAAAAGCAGTACTTC.

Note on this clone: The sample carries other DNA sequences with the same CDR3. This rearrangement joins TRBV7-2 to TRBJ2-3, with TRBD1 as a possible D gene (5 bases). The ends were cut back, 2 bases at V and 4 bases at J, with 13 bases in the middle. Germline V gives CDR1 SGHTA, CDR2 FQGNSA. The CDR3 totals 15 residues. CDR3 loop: CASSLRGRGSDTQYF. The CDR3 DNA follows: TGTGCCAGCAGCTTAAGGGGTAGAGGCTCAGATACGCAGTATTTT.

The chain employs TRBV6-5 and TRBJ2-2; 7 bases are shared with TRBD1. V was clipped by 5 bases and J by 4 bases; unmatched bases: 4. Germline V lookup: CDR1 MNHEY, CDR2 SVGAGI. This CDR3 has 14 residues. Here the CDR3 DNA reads TGTGCCAGCAGTATGACAGGGTCCACCGGGGAGCTGTTTTTT. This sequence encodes CASSMTGSTGELFF.

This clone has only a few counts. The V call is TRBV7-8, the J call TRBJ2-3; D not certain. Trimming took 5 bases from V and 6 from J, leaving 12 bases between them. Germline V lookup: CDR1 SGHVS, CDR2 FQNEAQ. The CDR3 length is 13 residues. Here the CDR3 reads CASSPFTQDTQYF. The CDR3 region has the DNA TGTGCCAGCAGCCCTTTTACACAGGATACGCAGTATTTT.

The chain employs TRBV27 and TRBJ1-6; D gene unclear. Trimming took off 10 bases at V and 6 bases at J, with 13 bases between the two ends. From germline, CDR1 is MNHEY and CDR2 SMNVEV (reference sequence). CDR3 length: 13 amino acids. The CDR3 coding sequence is TGTGCCATCGGATCTTCCCGTAATTCACCCCTCCACTTT. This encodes CAIGSSRNSPLHF.